This T cell receptor beta chain is from a study of CD8 T cells in ankylosing spondylitis. Study-wide points: Clones linked to disease were reported to show significant enrichment in matched ankylosing spondylitis synovial fluid. Prior work had noted some motif variants in reactive arthritis blood and synovial fluid.

This clonotype was picked up a small number of times. Its specificity is not known. Scientists made TCR beta libraries using quantitative 5'-RACE with molecular barcodes. TCRdb independently ran MiXCR on the 5' RACE reads; one entry per CDR3 protein. The top ten clones hold under 8% of a sample with 250,000 or so distinct CDR3 sequences, 9.5% to 12% of them seen once. Trimming took 4 bases from V and 4 from J, leaving 7 bases between them. The germline V gene encodes CDR1 SEHNR and CDR2 FQNEAQ (reference sequence). The length of the CDR3 is 12 residues. The TCR sequence derives from a male donor with ankylosing spondylitis or in good health (not recorded which). The V and J genes are TRBV7-9 and TRBJ1-2; D is undetermined. Material for sequencing was blood, either unsorted or a sorted T cell fraction (not recorded which). CDR3 sequence (DNA): TGTGCCAGCAGCTACAACACCTATGGCTACACCTTC. It is translated as CASSYNTYGYTF.